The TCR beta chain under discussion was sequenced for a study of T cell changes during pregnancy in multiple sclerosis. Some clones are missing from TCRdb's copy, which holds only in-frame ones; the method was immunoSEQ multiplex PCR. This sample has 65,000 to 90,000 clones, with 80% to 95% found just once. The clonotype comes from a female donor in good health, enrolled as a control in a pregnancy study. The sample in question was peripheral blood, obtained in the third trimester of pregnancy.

DNA for the CDR3: TGTGCCAGCAGCTCCCGACTTCAGGATACGCAGTATTTT. Residues: CASSSRLQDTQYF. This chain joins TRBV7-3 and TRBJ2-3, with unresolved D. The V end was cut by 4 bases, the J end by 6 bases, with 11 bases between. The CDR3 is made up of 13 amino acids. From germline, CDR1 is SGHTA and CDR2 FQGTGA.